These 7 T cell receptor beta chains share one sample of origin, sequenced in a study of shared clonotypes between healthy human individuals (dated by TCRdb to between 2020 and 2021). For the CD8 naive samples, CD45RO-negative cells were positively selected for CCR7, yielding a CD45RA+CCR7+ population from which TemRA cells were excluded. Preparation of the library involved the immunoSEQ multiplex PCR assay. The immuneACCESS repertoire file appears here via TCRdb, limited to in-frame rearrangements. These files lack a portion of the clones; in checked studies, under half of the deficit traces to unresolved V genes, and the cause of the others is not known. The sample records approximately 590,000 clones, about 95% of which are singletons. The ten most abundant clones make up about 0.11% of the sample. Material for sequencing was naive CD8+ T cells sorted from blood. The sample's cell subset or site, from its label and the paper: CD45RA+CCR7+. These receptors were collected from a woman aged 25-40 years in good health.

V and J are TRBV11-2 and TRBJ2-2, with D uncertain. Germline V gene sequence: CDR1 SGHAT, CDR2 FQNNGV. The CDR3 loop spans 17 amino acids. Trimming took off 5 bases at V and 7 bases at J, with 23 bases between the two ends. In DNA form, the CDR3 reads TGTGCCAGCAGCCCTAGAAGACTGGCCCCGGTTCACGGGGAGCTGTTTTTT. It yields the protein CASSPRRLAPVHGELFF.

This sequence joins TRBV5-4 and TRBJ1-2; the D gene is possibly TRBD1 (5 bases). V was clipped by 7 bases and J by 2 bases, with 12 bases between them. Germline V gives CDR1 SGHNT, CDR2 YYREEE (reference sequence). CDR3 length: 13 residues. The DNA of the CDR3 is TGTGCCAGCGTACAGGCGGGGAACTATGGCTACACCTTC. It is translated as CASVQAGNYGYTF.

J is TRBJ2-7 and V is TRBV4-1, with D tentatively TRBD1 (5 bases). The germline gives CDR1 MGHRA, CDR2 YSYEKL. This CDR3 comprises 15 residues. Trimming shortened V by 2 bases and J by 1 base, and 12 bases separated the two germline ends. The CDR3 DNA reads as TGCGCCAGCAGCCAACCATCAGGGCCTTCCTACGAGCAGTACTTC. Amino acids: CASSQPSGPSYEQYF.

This clone was recorded a few times. The rearrangement links TRBV7-2 to TRBJ1-1; D is unclear. Trimming cost V 5 bases and J 1 base, with 14 bases left between them. The CDR3 totals 15 residues. Germline CDR1 is SGHTA and CDR2 is FQGNSA. The CDR3 sequence is CASSLWVGANTEAFF. CDR3 DNA sequence: TGTGCCAGCAGCCTTTGGGTAGGTGCGAACACTGAAGCTTTCTTT.

The gene calls are TRBV5-6 and TRBJ1-1, with D possibly being TRBD1 (6 bases). V gave up 0 bases and J gave up 4 bases, with 10 bases separating them. The germline gives CDR1 SGHDT, CDR2 YYEEEE. CDR3 length equals 14 residues. CDR3 in amino acids: CASSLEGVGTEAFF. The DNA for the CDR3 is TGTGCCAGCAGCTTGGAGGGGGTGGGCACTGAAGCTTTCTTT.

This chain joins TRBV1 and TRBJ2-4; TRBD1 is the table's D call and was not checked against the DNA. TRBV1 is a documented pseudogene. This CDR3 is built from 20 residues. CDR3 sequence: CTSSLRLGQGILRAKNIQYF. CDR3 DNA sequence: TGCACCAGCAGCCTCCGATTGGGACAGGGGATCCTCCGGGCCAAAAACATTCAGTACTTC.

The chain links TRBV27 to TRBJ1-2; the D gene is possibly TRBD1 (5 bases). Trimming shortened V by 6 bases and J by 4 bases, and 12 bases separated the two germline ends. CDR3 length: 13 residues. Looked up from germline, CDR1 is MNHEY and CDR2 is SMNVEV (reference sequence). DNA for the CDR3: TGTGCCAGCAGCCCGCGGGGGGTCTATGGCTACACCTTC. Protein product: CASSPRGVYGYTF.